The clone carrying this TCR beta chain was seen many times. Its cognate antigen is unknown. This specimen belongs to a study of CD8+CD57+ T cells in acquired aplastic anemia. At the level of the study: Recorded DNA amounts for sorted CD4+ and CD8+ cells had an average of approximately 3 ug. Findings of the study overall: In CD8+ cells, Simpson's diversity showed no significant difference between patients and controls.

For CDR3 and TCR beta VDJ profiling, genomic DNA was the template used. MiXCR, applied by TCRdb to the reads, yields one record per CDR3 protein. The sample shows over 200,000 distinct CDR3 sequences, 60% to 65% of them seen only once. This CDR3 is built from 12 residues. In germline, CDR1 is SEHNR, CDR2 FQNEAQ (reference sequence). The germline V and J ends were trimmed by 4 bases and 7 bases, with 7 bases remaining between them. The source material was sorted CD4+, CD8+, or CD8+CD57+ T cells (not recorded which) from PBMCs. The sequence came from a human donor in good health. The chain employs TRBV7-9 and TRBJ1-4; D ambiguous. In nucleotides, the CDR3 is TGTGCCAGCAGCTCAATAGGTGAAAAACTGTTTTTT. This encodes CASSSIGEKLFF.